This record concerns one T cell receptor beta chain sequence. The record originates from a study of T cells in Graves' hyperthyroidism and ophthalmopathy. Amplification yielded TCR beta CDR3 regions, with RNA transcripts as the source. With the HTBI primer set, the TCR CDR3 went through a first round of RT-PCR. TCRdb analysed the multiplex PCR reads with MiXCR anew, one entry per CDR3 protein. The data contain about 540,000 distinct CDR3 sequences, 46% of them singletons. Sequencing input: peripheral blood or thyroid tissue (not recorded which). The clonotype comes from a woman under 30 with Graves' hyperthyroidism.

The DNA for the CDR3 is TGTGCCAGCAGCGCAGGGTATGGAGCCTACGAGCATTTT. This codes for CASSAGYGAYEHF. The J gene is TRBJ1-5, the V gene TRBV7-2; D perhaps matches TRBD1 (5 bases). CDR3 size: 13 residues. V gave up 5 bases and J gave up 14 bases, with 19 bases separating them. Per germline, CDR1 SGHTA and CDR2 FQGNSA.